This record concerns one TCR beta chain sequence. This CDR3 region has 12 residues. Germline loops: CDR1 SGHNT, CDR2 YYREEE (reference sequence). V gave up 1 base and J gave up 8 bases, with 6 bases separating them. Methods used by the authors: Amplification with reference gene primers provided the estimates of nucleated cell counts. Assay used: immunoSEQ multiplex PCR; TCRdb lists only in-frame clones, some missing. V and J calls and clone size are as listed in that table; D and trimming were resolved from the DNA. The sample comprises over 60,000 clones, about 91% of which are singletons, and approximately 10% rests with the top ten. The sample belongs to a study of blood T cell repertoires in COVID-19.

The V gene is TRBV5-4, the J gene TRBJ1-4, with TRBD1 as a possible D gene (5 bases). The TCR sequence derives from a man older than 75 with acute or convalescent COVID-19. Specimen: peripheral blood. This CDR3 is CASSLTGEKLFF. CDR3 in DNA: TGTGCCAGCAGCTTGACAGGCGAAAAACTGTTTTTT.